The TCR beta chain under discussion was sequenced for a study of OX40 agonist ivuxolimab in advanced cancers. Looking at the study overall: Treatment received earlier with anti-PD-1, anti-PD-L1 or anti-CTLA-4 agents was allowed, and over 30% had some.

Profiling relied on immunoSEQ multiplex PCR, and the TCRdb table lists in-frame clones only, not all of them. Of some 19,000 clones listed, roughly nine tenths are singletons. Patients were ruled out by autoimmune disease history or systemic immunosuppression. This CDR3 is built from 17 residues. CDR1 SGHTA and CDR2 FQGNSA come from the germline V gene. Trimming removed 1 base from V and 0 bases from J, with 15 bases in between. J is TRBJ1-2 and V is TRBV7-2; D is possibly TRBD1 (6 bases). This sample comprised CD4+ or CD8+ T cells sorted from blood, obtained in a trial of the OX40 agonist ivuxolimab. This TCR was sampled from an adult with an advanced solid tumor such as melanoma, head and neck, liver or kidney cancer. The chain's CDR3 is CASSLDPYRDSNYGYTF. The CDR3 DNA reads TGTGCCAGCAGCTTAGATCCTTACAGGGACTCTAACTATGGCTACACCTTC.